Included here is one T cell receptor (beta chain) sequence, with context. As yet, its antigen is unknown. Assay used: immunoSEQ multiplex PCR; TCRdb lists only in-frame clones, some missing. The sample lists approximately 6,000 clones; 79% were seen once. The data stem from a study of T cell clones after liver transplantation. Study conclusions and caveats: Donor-reactive sequences fell more than third party-reactive ones, suggesting partial deletion.

The CDR3 runs to 14 residues. V was pared by 2 bases and J by 3 bases, with 4 bases of the junction left unmatched. The V gene's germline CDR1 is MNHEY and CDR2 SVGAGI. J is TRBJ2-7 and V is TRBV6-5, with 7 positions matching TRBD2. This receptor was taken from a human patient who received a liver transplant. The graft donor may be the source of some T cells. Sequenced material: CD8+ T cells from blood, taken 24 months after liver transplant. DNA of the CDR3: TGTGCCAGCAGTTACGGGCCGGGGGGCTACGAGCAGTACTTC. This encodes CASSYGPGGYEQYF.